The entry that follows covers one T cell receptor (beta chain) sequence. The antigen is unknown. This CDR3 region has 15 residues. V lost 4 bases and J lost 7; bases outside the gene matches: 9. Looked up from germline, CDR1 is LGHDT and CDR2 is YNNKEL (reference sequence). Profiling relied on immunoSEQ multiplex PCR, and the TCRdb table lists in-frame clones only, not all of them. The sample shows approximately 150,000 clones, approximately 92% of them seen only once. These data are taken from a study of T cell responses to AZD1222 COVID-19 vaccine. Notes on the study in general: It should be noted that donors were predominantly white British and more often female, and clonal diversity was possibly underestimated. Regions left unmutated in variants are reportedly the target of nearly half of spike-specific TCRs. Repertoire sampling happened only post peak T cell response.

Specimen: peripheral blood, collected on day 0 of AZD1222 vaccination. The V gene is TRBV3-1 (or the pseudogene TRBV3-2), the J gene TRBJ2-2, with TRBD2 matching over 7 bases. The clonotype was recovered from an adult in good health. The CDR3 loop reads CASSLRREGIGELFF. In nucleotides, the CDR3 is TGTGCCAGCAGCCTCCGAAGGGAGGGAATCGGGGAGCTGTTTTTT.